This T cell receptor (beta chain) was sequenced for a study of human T cells and chemical hapten exposure. Study overall: Patients were given diphenylcyclopropenone on the scalp weekly across the approximately 25-week study.

Time point denoted: patch test 3, about 24 weeks after DPC sensitization. As for treatment: therapeutic diphenylcyclopropenone sensitization with weekly scalp DPC. Unique molecular identifiers were affixed to discrete cDNA molecules within the library. Via MiXCR, TCRdb re-called the RACE reads, giving one row per CDR3 protein. The repertoire has about 190,000 distinct CDR3 sequences, approximately 26% of them found once; the top ten carry around 2.5%. Here the sequenced sample was whole blood, taken in connection with sensitization to the hapten diphenylcyclopropenone (DPC). This sequence originates from a middle-aged woman with alopecia areata. Some clones in this sample may be carry-over from other donors' samples.

CDR3 sequence reads: CAGQGKSYSNQPQHF. The DNA of the CDR3 is TGTGCCGGACAGGGAAAGAGCTATAGCAATCAGCCCCAGCATTTT. The rearrangement links TRBV28 to TRBJ1-5; 8 bases are a match to TRBD1. This CDR3 has 15 residues. V lost 11 bases to trimming and J lost 0 bases; unmatched junction nucleotides: 9. CDR1 and CDR2 from the germline V gene are MDHEN and SYDVKM. Based on the CDR3 plus reference TRBV28 and TRBJ1-5, the full variable domain is DVKVTQSSRYLVKRTGEKVFLECVQDMDHENMFWYRQDPGLGLRLIYFSYDVKMKEKGDIPEGYSVSREKKERFSLILESASTNQTSMYLCAGQGKSYSNQPQHFGDGTRLSIL.